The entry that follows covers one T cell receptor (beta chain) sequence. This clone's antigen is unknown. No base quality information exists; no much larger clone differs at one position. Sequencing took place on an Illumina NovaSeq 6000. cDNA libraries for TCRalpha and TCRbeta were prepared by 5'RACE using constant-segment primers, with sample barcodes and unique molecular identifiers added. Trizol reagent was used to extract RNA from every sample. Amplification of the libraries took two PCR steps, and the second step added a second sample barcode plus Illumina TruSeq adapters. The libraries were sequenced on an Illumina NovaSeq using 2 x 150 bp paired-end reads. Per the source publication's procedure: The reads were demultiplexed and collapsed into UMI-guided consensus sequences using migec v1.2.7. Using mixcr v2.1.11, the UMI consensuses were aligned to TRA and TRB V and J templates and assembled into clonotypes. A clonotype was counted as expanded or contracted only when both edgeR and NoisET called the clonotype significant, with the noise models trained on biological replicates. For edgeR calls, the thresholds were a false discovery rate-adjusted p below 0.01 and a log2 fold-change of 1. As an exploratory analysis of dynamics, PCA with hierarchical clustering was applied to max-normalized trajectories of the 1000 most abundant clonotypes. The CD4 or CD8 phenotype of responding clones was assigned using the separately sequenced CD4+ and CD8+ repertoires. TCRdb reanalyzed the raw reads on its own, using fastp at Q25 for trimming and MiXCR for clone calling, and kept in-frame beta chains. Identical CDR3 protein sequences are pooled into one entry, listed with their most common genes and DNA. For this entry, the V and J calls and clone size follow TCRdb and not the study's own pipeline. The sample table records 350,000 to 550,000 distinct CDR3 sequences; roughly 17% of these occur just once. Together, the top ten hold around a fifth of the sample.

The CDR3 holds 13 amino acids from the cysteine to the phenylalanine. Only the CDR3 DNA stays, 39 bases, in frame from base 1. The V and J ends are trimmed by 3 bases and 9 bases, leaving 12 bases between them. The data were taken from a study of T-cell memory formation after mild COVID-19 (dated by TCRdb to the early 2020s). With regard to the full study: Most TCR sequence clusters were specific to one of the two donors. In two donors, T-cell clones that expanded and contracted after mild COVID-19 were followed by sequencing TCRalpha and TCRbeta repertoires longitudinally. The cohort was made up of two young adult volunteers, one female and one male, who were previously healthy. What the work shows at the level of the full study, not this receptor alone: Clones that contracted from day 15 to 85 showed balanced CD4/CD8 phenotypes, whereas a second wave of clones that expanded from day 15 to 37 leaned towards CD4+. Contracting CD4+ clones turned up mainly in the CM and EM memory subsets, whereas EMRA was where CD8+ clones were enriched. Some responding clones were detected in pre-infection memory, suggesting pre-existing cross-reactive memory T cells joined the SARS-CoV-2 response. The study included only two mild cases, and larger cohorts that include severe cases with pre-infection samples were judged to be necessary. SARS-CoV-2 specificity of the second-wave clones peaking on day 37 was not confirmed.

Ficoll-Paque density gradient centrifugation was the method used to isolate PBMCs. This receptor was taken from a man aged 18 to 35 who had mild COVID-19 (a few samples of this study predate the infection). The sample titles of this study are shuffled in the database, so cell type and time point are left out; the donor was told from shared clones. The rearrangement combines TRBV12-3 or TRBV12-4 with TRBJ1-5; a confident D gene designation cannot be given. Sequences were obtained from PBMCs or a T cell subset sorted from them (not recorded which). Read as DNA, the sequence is TGTGCCAGCAGTTTTCGGCCCCAGGTGCCCCAGCATTTT. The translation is CASSFRPQVPQHF.